The 14 T cell receptor beta chains reported below all come from one sample, sequenced in a study of blood T cell repertoires in COVID-19. Sequenced by immunoSEQ multiplex PCR; TCRdb stores in-frame clones only, minus some. This repertoire shows 100,000 or so clones, around 86% found once; its top ten account for about 2.5%. What was sequenced was PBMCs or T cells enriched from blood (not recorded which). All receptors derive from a woman aged 45-59 years who had recovered from COVID-19.

The chain couples TRBV3-1 (or the pseudogene TRBV3-2) to TRBJ2-1; D ambiguous. The CDR3 totals 15 residues. Trimming stripped 8 bases from V and 0 bases from J, with 14 bases between. Per the germline V gene, CDR1 is LGHDT and CDR2 is YNNKEL (reference sequence). The CDR3 nucleotides are TGTGCCAGCCAAAATCCCTATAGCTCCTACAATGAGCAGTTCTTC. This encodes CASQNPYSSYNEQFF.

The CDR3 nucleotides read TGTGCCAGCAGTCCCGGGACAGGGCGTGAAAAACTGTTTTTT. Amino acids: CASSPGTGREKLFF. The chain combines TRBV2 with TRBJ1-4, with 9 bases identical to TRBD1. The CDR3 is 14 amino acids. The J segment lost 7 bases and the V segment lost 5 bases, leaving 5 bases of the junction unmatched. Germline CDR1 SNHLY, CDR2 FYNNEI.

This clone was seen just once. This chain links TRBV7-3 with TRBJ2-5; 7 bases match TRBD2. Germline V lookup: CDR1 SGHTA, CDR2 FQGTGA. The ends lost 2 bases at V and 5 bases at J; junction bases unmatched: 8. There are 15 residues in the CDR3. The chain's CDR3 is CASSLSGRFGETQYF. The DNA of the CDR3 is TGTGCCAGCAGCTTATCCGGGAGGTTCGGGGAGACCCAGTACTTC.

This clone was recorded only once. One end of the junction does not line up with germline, which may come from a read error. The rearrangement uses TRBV30 and TRBJ1-6; D may be TRBD1 (6 bases). This CDR3 has 13 amino acids. Germline V gene sequence: CDR1 GTSNPN, CDR2 SVGIG (reference sequence). The CDR3 loop reads CAGRGTVNSPLHF. As DNA, the CDR3 is TGTGCCGGGAGGGGGACTGTTAATTCACCCCTCCACTTT.

The gene calls are TRBV5-1 and TRBJ1-2, with 8 bases lining up with TRBD1. The germline V gene encodes CDR1 SGHRS and CDR2 YFSETQ. This CDR3 spans 16 amino acids. The ends lost 0 bases at V and 2 bases at J; junction bases unmatched: 6. The CDR3 spells CASSLGVTGENYGYTF. The CDR3 DNA reads TGCGCCAGCAGCTTGGGGGTGACAGGGGAAAACTATGGCTACACCTTC.

This clone was counted a few times. The V gene is TRBV10-1, the J gene TRBJ2-7; D remains ambiguous. In germline, CDR1 is WNHNN, CDR2 SYGVQD (reference sequence). The length of the CDR3 is 13 residues. Trimming removed 0 bases at V and 6 bases at J, with 9 bases between. The CDR3 is CASSESVYTEQYF. The CDR3 coding sequence is TGCGCCAGCAGTGAGTCGGTATACACCGAGCAGTACTTC.

V usage is TRBV2 and J usage is TRBJ2-7; 9 bases map to TRBD1. Trimming cost V 6 bases and J 6 bases; bases outside gene matches: 6. CDR3 size: 13 residues. Germline V lookup: CDR1 SNHLY, CDR2 FYNNEI. CDR3 bases: TGTGCCAGCAGGAAGGGACAGGGTCGCGAGCAGTACTTC. Amino acid sequence: CASRKGQGREQYF.

This chain joins TRBV9 and TRBJ2-3; D might be TRBD2 (6 bases). The CDR3 has 16 amino acids. V was trimmed by 4 bases and J by 0 bases, leaving 15 bases between them. Looked up from germline, CDR1 is SGDLS and CDR2 is YYNGEE. Written as DNA, the CDR3 is TGTGCCAGCAGCCCCCCCTTAGCGGAAAGCACAGATACGCAGTATTTT. Translating it yields CASSPPLAESTDTQYF.

The V call is TRBV4-1, the J call TRBJ2-5; 7 bases fit TRBD2. The trim removed 1 base at V and 2 bases at J, leaving 10 bases unmatched. The germline V gene encodes CDR1 MGHRA and CDR2 YSYEKL. This CDR3 is 17 amino acids long. The CDR3 is CASSQGPPPSGQETQYF. The CDR3 DNA reads TGCGCCAGCAGCCAAGGCCCTCCGCCTAGCGGACAAGAGACCCAGTACTTC.

The rearrangement links TRBV7-3 to TRBJ2-2, with TRBD2 as a possible D gene (6 bases). Germline CDR1 is SGHTA and CDR2 is FQGTGA. The length of the CDR3 is 18 residues. V was clipped by 6 bases and J by 2 bases, with 22 bases between them. CDR3 region: CASSPLGFRGSNTGELFF. In DNA, the CDR3 is TGTGCCAGCAGTCCTCTTGGTTTCCGGGGGTCTAACACCGGGGAGCTGTTTTTT.

The chain recombines TRBV3-1 (or the pseudogene TRBV3-2) with TRBJ1-2, with TRBD1 matching over 11 bases. CDR1 LGHDT and CDR2 YNNKEL come from the germline V gene (reference sequence). The CDR3 totals 19 residues. V gave up 4 bases and J gave up 0 bases; unmatched junction bases: 13. The chain's CDR3 is CASSPRTGQGVGPNYGYTF. The CDR3 bases are TGTGCCAGCAGCCCTCGCACGGGACAGGGGGTCGGACCTAACTATGGCTACACCTTC.

Only one count was recorded for this clone. The chain carries TRBV6-6 and TRBJ2-7, with a weak D call TRBD1 (5 bases). CDR1 and CDR2 (germline): MNHNY, SVGAGI (reference sequence). V was clipped by 5 bases and J by 3 bases, with 8 bases between them. This CDR3 comprises 12 residues. The CDR3 region has the DNA TGTGCCAGCAGTCCAGGGTTCTACGAGCAGTACTTC. Protein sequence: CASSPGFYEQYF.

The chain couples TRBV5-5 to TRBJ2-5; 7 bases align to TRBD2. V shed 3 bases and J 4 bases; nucleotides not matched to a gene: 3. There are 13 residues in the CDR3. The germline gives CDR1 SGHKS, CDR2 YYEKEE (reference sequence). CDR3 amino acids: CASSSGGSETQYF. DNA of the CDR3: TGTGCCAGCAGCTCGGGAGGATCAGAGACCCAGTACTTC.

In this sample, this clone turned up once. The chain combines TRBV6-5 with TRBJ2-2, with a weak D call TRBD2 (6 bases). Germline V lookup: CDR1 MNHEY, CDR2 SVGAGI. The CDR3 runs to 13 residues. V shed 7 bases and J shed 4 bases, with 10 bases lying between them. This CDR3 is CASKSGGTGELFF. The CDR3 nucleotides read TGTGCCAGCAAGTCCGGGGGCACCGGGGAGCTGTTTTTT.